A selection of T cell receptor beta chains follows, all from one sample in a study of T cell changes during pregnancy in multiple sclerosis. TCRdb's copy holds only in-frame clones and misses some; the assay was immunoSEQ multiplex PCR. The sample yields around 110,000 clones, around 93% seen once. The specimen comprised peripheral blood, sampled after pregnancy. All receptors come from a female donor with multiple sclerosis, enrolled in a pregnancy study. CDR3s include the opening cysteine and the closing phenylalanine or tryptophan. Each record gives: clone size, D gene, J gene, V gene, CDR3 protein, CDR3 DNA. A D gene is named only where the DNA matches it firmly. Size is omitted from some rows. Given values are once, few, many or a class for expanded clones.

-	TRBD1	TRBJ1-3	TRBV18	CASSPGTGSGNTIYF	TGTGCCAGCTCACCCGGGACAGGCTCTGGAAACACCATATATTTT
few	-	TRBJ1-1	TRBV7-8	CASSLREDTEAFF	TGTGCCAGCAGCTTAAGGGAGGACACTGAAGCTTTCTTT
-	-	TRBJ1-1	TRBV5-4	CASSLEGRRNTEAFF	TGTGCCAGCAGCTTGGAAGGGAGGAGGAACACTGAAGCTTTCTTT
-	-	TRBJ1-5	TRBV27	CASSLSSNQPQHF	TGTGCCAGCAGTTTAAGCAGCAATCAGCCCCAGCATTTT
-	-	TRBJ1-2	TRBV2	CASSILQGDYGYTF	TGTGCCAGCAGTATATTACAGGGCGACTATGGCTACACCTTC
-	TRBD2	TRBJ2-7	TRBV5-6	CASSLGLAGAFWKQYF	TGTGCCAGCAGCTTAGGCCTAGCGGGAGCCTTTTGGAAGCAGTACTTC
-	TRBD2	TRBJ2-7	TRBV6-5	CASSYGRGAYEQYF	TGTGCCAGCAGTTACGGGCGGGGGGCCTACGAGCAGTACTTC
-	TRBD2	TRBJ2-3	TRBV5-1	CASSSARGATDTQYF	TGCGCCAGCAGCTCCGCGCGGGGGGCCACAGATACGCAGTATTTT
-	TRBD1	TRBJ1-2	TRBV10-3	CAISESGQGFGYTF	TGTGCCATCAGTGAGTCTGGACAGGGATTCGGCTACACCTTC
-	-	TRBJ2-1	TRBV28	CASSIARVSNEQFF	TGTGCCAGCAGTATAGCGAGGGTATCCAATGAGCAGTTCTTC
once	TRBD1	TRBJ1-1	TRBV27	CASTRTGNTEAFF	TGTGCCAGCACTCGGACAGGGAACACTGAAGCTTTCTTT
-	-	TRBJ1-1	TRBV28	CASRGHPEAFF	TGTGCCAGCAGGGGACATCCTGAAGCTTTCTTT
once	TRBD1	TRBJ1-2	TRBV29-1	CSVVPRDRESGYTF	TGCAGCGTTGTCCCCCGGGACAGGGAGAGTGGCTACACCTTC
-	-	TRBJ2-1	TRBV7-2	CASSFFRGFDNEQFF	TGTGCCAGCAGTTTTTTTCGCGGGTTCGACAATGAGCAGTTCTTC
once	TRBD1	TRBJ1-2	TRBV2	CASSEAGTGGSGYTF	TGTGCCAGCAGTGAAGCCGGGACAGGGGGAAGTGGCTACACCTTC
once	TRBD1	TRBJ2-7	TRBV9	CASSVAAGGNEQYF	TGTGCCAGCAGCGTAGCCGCAGGGGGCAACGAGCAGTACTTC
few	-	TRBJ1-6	TRBV5-1	CASSFQEGLRSPLHF	TGCGCCAGCAGCTTCCAGGAGGGCCTTAGGTCACCCCTCCACTTT
-	-	TRBJ2-7	TRBV5-1	CASSLDPSSYEQYF	TGCGCCAGCAGCTTGGACCCTAGCTCCTACGAGCAGTACTTC
-	-	TRBJ2-1	TRBV4-1	CASSQGAGDEQFF	TGCGCCAGCAGCCAAGGGGCAGGGGATGAGCAGTTCTTC
-	-	TRBJ1-1	TRBV21-1	CASSPEDRGGTEAFF	TGTGCCAGCAGCCCCGAAGACAGGGGTGGGACTGAAGCTTTCTTT
-	TRBD1	TRBJ2-7	TRBV27	CASSKGDRTYEQYF	TGTGCCAGCAGTAAGGGGGACAGGACCTACGAGCAGTACTTC
-	TRBD1	TRBJ2-2	TRBV7-6	CASSWISNRGQRTGELFF	TGTGCCAGCAGCTGGATCTCGAACAGGGGGCAACGCACCGGGGAGCTGTTTTTT
-	-	TRBJ2-1	TRBV9	CASSLRTTADNEQFF	TGTGCCAGCAGCCTTCGGACTACCGCAGACAATGAGCAGTTCTTC
-	-	TRBJ2-3	TRBV30	CAWSRAGPDTQYF	TGTGCCTGGAGTAGGGCAGGGCCAGATACGCAGTATTTT
-	TRBD1	TRBJ1-5	TRBV5-4	CASSWDREQPQHF	TGTGCCAGCAGCTGGGACAGGGAACAGCCCCAGCATTTT
-	TRBD2	TRBJ2-3	TRBV5-1	CASSWGTSGRLDTQYF	TGCGCCAGCAGCTGGGGGACTAGCGGGAGACTAGATACGCAGTATTTT
-	-	TRBJ1-2	TRBV29-1	CSVAGGAGYTF	TGCAGCGTTGCCGGGGGGGCTGGCTACACCTTC
-	-	TRBJ2-1	TRBV5-4	CASSLVGSSYNEQFF	TGTGCCAGCAGCTTGGTCGGGAGCTCCTACAATGAGCAGTTCTTC
-	TRBD1	TRBJ2-1	TRBV6-1	CASSGTGKYYNEQFF	TGTGCCAGCAGTGGGACAGGGAAGTACTACAATGAGCAGTTCTTC
-	-	TRBJ1-1	TRBV7-8	CASSPTPGGETEAFF	TGTGCCAGCAGCCCGACCCCGGGGGGCGAAACTGAAGCTTTCTTT
once	TRBD1	TRBJ2-3	TRBV9	CASSWTGDLTDTQYF	TGTGCCAGCAGCTGGACAGGGGATTTAACAGATACGCAGTATTTT
-	TRBD1	TRBJ2-4	TRBV29-1	CSVRTGENIQYF	TGCAGCGTTCGGACAGGGGAAAACATTCAGTACTTC
once	TRBD2	TRBJ2-4	TRBV30	CAWKVGGAKNIQYF	TGTGCCTGGAAAGTGGGAGGGGCCAAAAACATTCAGTACTTC
-	-	TRBJ2-5	TRBV5-1	CASSFGGSPQETQYF	TGCGCCAGCAGCTTTGGGGGCTCCCCCCAAGAGACCCAGTACTTC
-	TRBD1	TRBJ2-7	TRBV6-5	CASKKGASYEQYF	TGTGCCAGCAAAAAGGGGGCGTCCTACGAGCAGTACTTC
-	-	TRBJ2-5	TRBV4-1	CASSHGETQYF	TGCGCCAGCAGCCACGGGGAGACCCAGTACTTC
-	-	TRBJ2-1	TRBV5-1	CASSVWADPYNEQFF	TGCGCCAGCAGCGTATGGGCCGACCCATACAATGAGCAGTTCTTC
-	TRBD1	TRBJ2-1	TRBV2	CASSGDRDFNEQFF	TGTGCCAGCAGTGGGGACAGGGATTTCAATGAGCAGTTCTTC
-	-	TRBJ1-1	TRBV6-1	CASRETANTEAFF	TGTGCCAGCAGAGAGACAGCAAACACTGAAGCTTTCTTT
-	-	TRBJ1-1	TRBV19	CASGERDTEAFF	TGTGCCAGTGGGGAGCGGGACACTGAAGCTTTCTTT
-	TRBD1	TRBJ1-1	TRBV7-6	CASSRTGGTEAFF	TGTGCCAGCAGCCGGACAGGGGGGACTGAAGCTTTCTTT
-	TRBD2	TRBJ2-7	TRBV10-2	CASSQGTSGPYEQYF	TGCGCCAGCAGTCAGGGGACTAGCGGTCCCTACGAGCAGTACTTC
-	TRBD1	TRBJ1-1	TRBV30	CAWQGQRNTEAFF	TGTGCCTGGCAGGGACAGAGGAACACTGAAGCTTTCTTT
-	-	TRBJ2-1	TRBV5-1	CASSLVGEAYNEQFF	TGCGCCAGCAGCTTGGTGGGCGAAGCCTACAATGAGCAGTTCTTC
-	-	TRBJ2-5	TRBV6-1	CASGSWQGPQETQYF	TGTGCCAGCGGGTCTTGGCAGGGCCCCCAAGAGACCCAGTACTTC
-	-	TRBJ2-6	TRBV7-3	CASSLKTDHSGANVLTF	TGTGCCAGCAGCTTAAAGACAGATCACTCTGGGGCCAACGTCCTGACTTTC
few	-	TRBJ1-1	TRBV18	CASSPGAGKSTEAFF	TGTGCCAGCTCACCGGGGGCAGGGAAAAGCACTGAAGCTTTCTTT
-	TRBD2	TRBJ2-1	TRBV4-1	CASSHHTSASYNEQFF	TGCGCCAGCAGCCACCACACTAGCGCTTCCTACAATGAGCAGTTCTTC
-	TRBD2	TRBJ2-1	TRBV18	CASSPIQTSGLLGSNEQFF	TGTGCCAGCTCACCTATCCAGACTAGCGGGCTTTTGGGCTCCAATGAGCAGTTCTTC
once	TRBD1	TRBJ2-1	TRBV2	CGGQVQGNNEQFF	TGTGGGGGACAGGTCCAAGGGAACAATGAGCAGTTCTTC
once	TRBD1	TRBJ2-7	TRBV5-1	CASSFPGQSHHEQYF	TGCGCCAGCAGCTTCCCGGGACAGAGCCACCACGAGCAGTACTTC
-	-	TRBJ1-5	TRBV6-6	CASSYYAGQAPVVQHF	TGTGCCAGCAGTTACTATGCGGGGCAGGCCCCGGTGGTGCAGCATTTT
-	TRBD1	TRBJ1-4	TRBV19	CASSTPTGQGATNEKLFF	TGTGCCAGTAGTACACCGACCGGACAGGGTGCAACTAATGAAAAACTGTTTTTT
-	-	TRBJ1-5	TRBV30	CAWSRTGPNQPQHF	TGTGCCTGGAGCCGAACAGGGCCCAATCAGCCCCAGCATTTT
-	-	TRBJ1-2	TRBV30	CAWIPTSGGGRGYTF	TGTGCCTGGATTCCGACATCTGGGGGGGGGAGAGGCTACACCTTC
-	TRBD2	TRBJ2-3	TRBV5-1	CASSLAGGGTTDTQYF	TGCGCCAGCAGCTTGGCCGGCGGGGGGACTACAGATACGCAGTATTTT
-	-	TRBJ2-7	TRBV5-5	CASSPSYTYEQYF	TGTGCCAGCAGCCCTAGCTATACCTACGAGCAGTACTTC